This record covers a single T cell receptor beta chain. RNA transcripts served as the template for amplifying TCR beta CDR3 regions. Initially, a first-round RT-PCR of the TCR CDR3 employed the HTBI primer set. TCRdb fed the multiplex PCR reads into MiXCR, producing one record per CDR3 protein. The data contain some 530,000 distinct CDR3 sequences, approximately 23% of them seen just once; the ten biggest clones take up approximately 49%. Germline V gives CDR1 SGHRS, CDR2 YFSETQ. Trimming pared 1 base from V and 2 bases from J, leaving 9 bases between. This CDR3 has 14 amino acids. This sample is part of a study of T cells in Graves' hyperthyroidism and ophthalmopathy.

The rearrangement joins TRBV5-1 to TRBJ2-5; D is possibly TRBD1 (5 bases). The TCR was taken from a woman in her seventies with Graves' ophthalmopathy. Sample: blood. CDR3 residues: CASSLRAGQETQYF. DNA of the CDR3: TGCGCCAGCAGCTTGAGGGCAGGGCAAGAGACCCAGTACTTC.